The clone carrying this T cell receptor beta chain was counted a few times. Using RNA transcripts as the source, TCR beta CDR3 regions were amplified. TCR CDR3 regions were first amplified by RT-PCR with HTBI primers. TCRdb re-derived calls from the multiplex PCR reads in MiXCR, one entry per CDR3 protein. The data contain fewer than 350,000 distinct CDR3 sequences, around a fifth of them singletons. In patients aged 18 to 65, hyperthyroidism was newly diagnosed, with duration under 2 months. Those patients with uncontrolled infection, other autoimmune disease, pregnancy or lactation were excluded. Germline V gene sequence: CDR1 MNHEY, CDR2 SVGEGT. The V end was cut by 0 bases, the J end by 6 bases, with 15 bases between. The CDR3 loop spans 16 amino acids. The data are from a study of T cells in Graves' hyperthyroidism and ophthalmopathy.

The genes are TRBV6-2 or TRBV6-3 and TRBJ2-1; D might be TRBD2 (7 bases). The clonotype originates from a woman aged 50 to 60 with Graves' hyperthyroidism. Material: blood. The CDR3 sequence: CASSYSFSGGLNEQFF. The DNA of the CDR3 is TGTGCCAGCAGTTACTCGTTTTCGGGGGGCCTCAATGAGCAGTTCTTC.